The 21 T cell receptor beta chains below were found in one sample sequenced in a study of relationships among human T cell subsets listed by TCRdb under 2010. The protocol used for the library was multiplex PCR. The sequencing machine was a 454 GS FLX. TCR alpha and beta CDR3 regions were amplified from mRNA by semiquantitative ARM-PCR. In ARM-PCR, tagged nested gene-specific primers were used first, and communal superprimers then performed exponential amplification. Using fastp trimming at Q25 and MiXCR clonotype assembly, TCRdb reanalyzed the public sequencing data and kept in-frame beta chains. Every CDR3 protein is listed once, alongside the most common genes and DNA of its rows. This sample comprises 2,500 to 3,500 distinct CDR3 sequences, approximately 84% of them detected only once. 17% of the sample goes to the ten largest clones. What was sequenced was total T cells sorted from blood. The cell subset or site label, as the study defines it: CD3+ T cells in general. Source of these receptors: a man aged 35 to 55 in good health.

V gene TRBV5-1 combines with J gene TRBJ2-5; D not certain. This CDR3 is 18 amino acids long. Trimming left V 0 bases short and J 5 bases short, with 23 bases between. CDR1 and CDR2 from the germline V gene are SGHRS and YFSETQ. The CDR3 spells CASSLEGLRTPKRETQYF. The CDR3 DNA is TGCGCCAGCAGCTTGGAGGGTCTCCGGACCCCGAAGAGGGAGACCCAGTACTTC.

The J gene is TRBJ2-7, the V gene TRBV6-5; 7 bases map to TRBD2. CDR3 length equals 14 residues. Trimming at V came to 5 bases and at J to 0 bases, leaving 4 bases not matched to a gene. Germline assignment: CDR1 MNHEY and CDR2 SVGAGI. The CDR3, as DNA: TGTGCCAGCAGTACCAGGACTAGCTCCTACGAGCAGTACTTC. Encoded protein: CASSTRTSSYEQYF.

The chain links TRBV20-1 to TRBJ2-5; D remains unclear. CDR1 is DFQATT and CDR2 is SNEGSKA in the germline V gene (reference sequence). V was pared by 6 bases and J by 5 bases, with 13 bases between. The CDR3 spans 12 residues. This chain's CDR3 is CSAPEGSETQYF. The CDR3 DNA is TGCAGTGCCCCCGAAGGATCGGAGACCCAGTACTTC.

The chain uses TRBV19 and TRBJ1-5, with D tentatively TRBD1 (5 bases). V lost 6 bases, J lost 0 bases, and 6 bases lay in between. This CDR3 spans 13 amino acids. The germline V gene has CDR1 LNHDA and CDR2 SQIVND (reference sequence). CDR3 amino acids: CASRTVSNQPQHF. The DNA for the CDR3 is TGTGCCAGTAGGACAGTTAGCAATCAGCCCCAGCATTTT.

CDR3: CACPAGPSSYNEQFF. CDR3 DNA: TGTGCCTGCCCAGCGGGTCCGAGCTCCTACAATGAGCAGTTCTTC. The chain combines TRBV30 with TRBJ2-1; TRBD2 might be the D (6 bases). The CDR3 length is 15 residues. The germline V gene encodes CDR1 GTSNPN and CDR2 SVGIG (reference sequence). Trimming removed 6 bases from V and 0 bases from J, with 15 bases in between.

The sample holds one count of this clonotype. The chain combines TRBV4-1 with TRBJ2-7, with D unclear. Trimming left V 1 base short and J 0 bases short, with 4 bases between. The germline V gene has CDR1 MGHRA and CDR2 YSYEKL. The CDR3 is 13 residues long. CDR3 in DNA: TGCGCCAGCAGCCAAGGTGACTCCTACGAGCAGTACTTC. Protein sequence: CASSQGDSYEQYF.

The chain is built from TRBV28 and TRBJ2-3; TRBD1 is a possible D gene (6 bases). Germline V gene data show CDR1 as MDHEN and CDR2 as SYDVKM. Trimming stripped 5 bases from V and 3 bases from J, with 15 bases between. The CDR3 spans 15 residues. The CDR3 protein is CASSAPGVGTDTQYF. Here the CDR3 DNA reads TGTGCCAGCAGTGCGCCAGGGGTCGGAACAGATACGCAGTATTTT.

This clonotype has just one count. V gene TRBV4-1 combines with J gene TRBJ1-5; no clear D. V lost 0 bases to trimming and J lost 5 bases, with 8 bases between them. Per germline, CDR1 MGHRA and CDR2 YSYEKL. The CDR3 totals 14 residues. This CDR3 reads CASSQERSHQPQHF. The CDR3 DNA reads TGCGCCAGCAGCCAAGAGAGGTCGCATCAGCCCCAGCATTTT.

This rearrangement joins TRBV27 to TRBJ2-3; D unresolved. CDR3 length equals 13 residues. Trimming shortened V by 0 bases and J by 4 bases, and 5 bases separated the two germline ends. Germline V CDR1 and CDR2: MNHEY, SMNVEV (reference sequence). The chain's CDR3 is CASSLSRPDTQYF. DNA for the CDR3: TGTGCCAGCAGTTTATCGAGGCCAGATACGCAGTATTTT.

V usage is TRBV11-2 and J usage is TRBJ1-3, with D hard to call. Per the germline V gene, CDR1 is SGHAT and CDR2 is FQNNGV. This CDR3 comprises 15 residues. V dropped 5 bases and J dropped 0 bases, with 11 bases sitting between them. CDR3 sequence: CASSRSQVSGNTIYF. The DNA for the CDR3 is TGTGCCAGCAGCCGAAGTCAGGTCTCTGGAAACACCATATATTTT.

The V call is TRBV19, the J call TRBJ2-7, with no clear D. CDR1 and CDR2 from the germline V gene are LNHDA and SQIVND (reference sequence). Between the trimmed V and J ends, which lost 3 bases and 2 bases, there was a span of 11 bases. This CDR3 spans 14 amino acids. The CDR3 nucleotides are TGTGCCAGTAGTATCGACTGGCAAACCTACGAGCAGTACTTC. It codes for CASSIDWQTYEQYF.

The chain joins TRBV4-1 to TRBJ2-3; tentative D call: TRBD2 (6 bases). Germline assignment: CDR1 MGHRA and CDR2 YSYEKL. The ends were cut back, 7 bases at V and 6 bases at J, with 8 bases in the middle. This CDR3 has 11 amino acids. The CDR3 DNA follows: TGCGCCAGCAACGGGGGTGATACGCAGTATTTT. It codes for CASNGGDTQYF.

The chain recombines TRBV5-1 with TRBJ1-1; D is perhaps TRBD1 (5 bases). This CDR3 comprises 19 residues. Germline V CDR1 and CDR2: SGHRS, YFSETQ. V was shortened by 0 bases and J by 0 bases, with 21 bases between the two germline ends. The CDR3 protein is CASSLAFSRTMRVNTEAFF. The CDR3 DNA sequence: TGCGCCAGCAGCTTGGCGTTCTCCAGGACAATGAGGGTGAACACTGAAGCTTTCTTT.

The CDR3 coding sequence is TGTGCCATCAGTGAATCACAGGGGTATGGCTACACCTTC. Protein product: CAISESQGYGYTF. The chain links TRBV10-3 to TRBJ1-2; 7 nucleotides agree with TRBD1. The V and J ends lost 3 bases and 5 bases, in that order; junction bases with no gene match: 3. Germline CDR1 is ENHRY and CDR2 is SYGVKD. The CDR3 is made up of 13 amino acids.

The gene calls are TRBV10-3 and TRBJ2-1, with 8 bases identical to TRBD2. This CDR3 comprises 14 residues. CDR1 is ENHRY and CDR2 is SYGVKD in the germline V gene. Losses at the gene ends were 2 bases for V and 8 bases for J; bases not matched to a gene: 5. The CDR3 sequence is CAISEREGRDEQFF. CDR3 DNA sequence: TGTGCCATCAGTGAGCGGGAGGGCCGGGATGAGCAGTTCTTC.

The genes are TRBV14 and TRBJ1-6, with D perhaps matching TRBD1 (6 bases). The CDR3 length is 16 residues. Trimming cost V 0 bases and J 7 bases, with 13 bases left between them. Germline CDR1 and CDR2: SGHDN and FVKESK. CDR3 bases: TGTGCCAGCAGCCAAGATCGAACAGGGAGCAATTCACCCCTCCACTTT. Residues: CASSQDRTGSNSPLHF.

In the case of this clonotype: The junction shows a germline mismatch at one end, possibly a read error. The V call is TRBV18, the J call TRBJ2-7; 9 bases align to TRBD1. The CDR3 is 15 residues long. Per the germline V gene, CDR1 is KGHSH and CDR2 is LQKENI. CDR3: CAGSPPGDRESEQYF. CDR3 in DNA: TGTGCCGGCTCACCTCCTGGGGACAGGGAGAGCGAGCAGTACTTC.

This clonotype has a single count. At one boundary the junction diverges from the germline segment, which might be a read error. The chain couples TRBV20-1 to TRBJ2-1; D is unresolved. Germline lookup yields CDR1 DFQATT and CDR2 SNEGSKA (reference sequence). The CDR3 extends over 15 amino acids. CDR3 loop: CSARGISRSYNEQLF. DNA for the CDR3: TGCAGTGCTAGGGGAATCAGTCGGAGTTACAATGAGCAGCTCTTC.

The V call is TRBV5-6, the J call TRBJ2-1; D is possibly TRBD1 (6 bases). The CDR3 sequence is 15 residues long. Per the germline V gene, CDR1 is SGHDT and CDR2 is YYEEEE. Trimming removed 0 bases at V and 3 bases at J, with 10 bases between. The CDR3 sequence: CASSLGQESYNEQFF. CDR3 sequence (DNA): TGTGCCAGCAGCTTGGGACAGGAAAGCTACAATGAGCAGTTCTTC.

The chain employs TRBV5-1 and TRBJ2-7; D is unclear. The CDR3 contains 16 residues. The ends were cut back, 0 bases at V and 1 base at J, with 14 bases in the middle. The germline gives CDR1 SGHRS, CDR2 YFSETQ. The CDR3 region has the DNA TGCGCCAGCAGCTTGGCCGTCTCACCGCGATCCTACGAGCAGTACTTC. This sequence encodes CASSLAVSPRSYEQYF.

The chain uses TRBV5-4 and TRBJ2-7; TRBD1 agrees at 9 bases. CDR3 length: 13 amino acids. Per the germline V gene, CDR1 is SGHNT and CDR2 is YYREEE (reference sequence). V lost 4 bases and J lost 3; bases outside the gene matches: 2. As DNA, the CDR3 is TGTGCCAGCAGCGCGACAGGGGGCTACGAGCAGTACTTC. This translates into CASSATGGYEQYF. Full variable domain (missing parts from reference TRBV5-4 and TRBJ2-7): ETGVTQSPTHLIKTRGQQVTLRCSSQSGHNTVSWYQQALGQGPQFIFQYYREEENGRGNFPPRFSGLQFPNYSSELNVNALELDDSALYLCASSATGGYEQYFGPGTRLTVT.